This T cell receptor (beta chain) was profiled in a study of T cells in Graves' hyperthyroidism and ophthalmopathy. Study-level information: The initial diagnosis was the point when peripheral blood was collected, ahead of any treatment.

The sample holds a few counts of this clonotype. Newly diagnosed hyperthyroidism, duration under 2 months, in patients aged 18 to 65. First hyperthyroidism diagnosis is when the blood sample was obtained, before any ophthalmopathy symptoms. The CDR3 covers 12 residues. V dropped 3 bases and J dropped 7 bases, with 9 bases sitting between them. Germline loops: CDR1 SEHNR, CDR2 FQNEAQ (reference sequence). Researchers took RNA transcripts and amplified the TCR beta CDR3 regions from them. TCR CDR3 regions were first amplified by RT-PCR with HTBI primers. Each CDR3 protein is one row after TCRdb ran MiXCR on the multiplex PCR reads. The sample shows hundreds of thousands of distinct CDR3 sequences, around 19% of them seen only once.

The clonotype comes from a woman in her 50s with Graves' hyperthyroidism that later progressed to Graves' ophthalmopathy. The sample taken for sequencing was blood. This rearrangement joins TRBV7-9 to TRBJ1-1, with D possibly being TRBD1 (5 bases). This CDR3 is CASSFFDSEAFF. CDR3 nucleotides: TGTGCCAGCAGCTTTTTCGACAGTGAAGCTTTCTTT.